One TCR beta chain is described in this entry. Its antigen is undetermined. This sample stems from a study of T cell clonotyping in hematopoietic cell transplantation. Study conclusions and caveats: Recipient TCR diversity dropped after transplant; expanded clonotypes rose from day 30 to 180. Broader posttransplant TCR repertoire diversity was predicted by graft donor and pretransplant recipient Inverse Simpson Index values. At the given depth, recipient repertoires were over 97% de novo clonotypes. Cells were unsorted, so CD4 and CD8 contributions were not separated.

Using immunoSEQ multiplex PCR, the repertoire was profiled, and TCRdb retains in-frame clones only, with some absent. The sample gives 40,000 to 55,000 clones, approximately 94% of which show up once; 0.85% to 0.9% is in the top ten. The CDR3 is 15 amino acids. Unmatched junction bases numbered 5, after V lost 3 bases and J lost 6 bases. Germline assignment: CDR1 MNHEY and CDR2 SMNVEV (reference sequence). The sample consisted of peripheral blood mononuclear cells. This rearrangement joins TRBV27 to TRBJ2-3, with TRBD2 matching over 11 bases. This TCR was sampled from a woman between 50 and 59 years old in good health. Some clones in this sample may be carry-over from other donors' samples. This CDR3 is CASSLGSGGADTQYF. For the CDR3, the DNA is TGTGCCAGCAGTTTGGGTAGCGGGGGGGCGGATACGCAGTATTTT.